Presented here are 32 T cell receptor beta chains from one specimen sequenced in a study of CXCR3-negative and CXCR3-positive naive CD8 T cells. The authors made the TRB cDNA libraries by 5' RACE using UMI labels. After re-calling the 5' RACE reads, TCRdb lists one entry per CDR3 protein, DNA absent. This sample carries 60,000 or so distinct CDR3 sequences, with less than 25% going to the ten biggest clones. Input material: memory CD8+ T cells from blood. These receptors were obtained from a human donor in good health. Some clones in this sample may be carry-over from other donors' samples.

The chain combines TRBV30 with TRBJ1-1. The CDR3 sequence is 13 residues long. Germline CDR1 and CDR2: GTSNPN and SVGIG (reference sequence). CDR3 in amino acids: CAWSPSENLEAFF.

This chain connects TRBV29-1 to TRBJ2-7; checking the TCRdb D call of TRBD1 is not possible without DNA. The CDR3 has 13 amino acids. Germline CDR1 reads SQVTM; CDR2 reads ANQGSEA. The CDR3 loop reads CSAIERGTYEQYF.

The V gene is TRBV5-6, the J gene TRBJ1-4; TCRdb lists TRBD1, though no DNA is available to test this call. The CDR3 loop spans 14 amino acids. In germline, CDR1 is SGHDT, CDR2 YYEEEE. This chain's CDR3 is CASSLGQQNEKLFF.

The V and J genes are TRBV6-1 and TRBJ1-1; the D call from TCRdb, TRBD1, cannot be confirmed without DNA. This CDR3 comprises 12 residues. Germline lookup yields CDR1 MNHNS and CDR2 SASEGT. The CDR3 region is CASSRGQYEAFF.

The rearrangement links TRBV29-1 to TRBJ1-1; TCRdb names TRBD1, which stays unverified in the absence of DNA. The CDR3 is 13 amino acids. Germline loops: CDR1 SQVTM, CDR2 ANQGSEA. This chain's CDR3 is CSVEGQGGTEAFF.

The chain combines TRBV12-3 or TRBV12-4 with TRBJ2-2; there is no DNA to check the TCRdb D call of TRBD1. The CDR3 has 15 amino acids. CDR3 region: CASSFPGSNTGELFF.

The chain is built from TRBV7-9 and TRBJ1-6; the D call of TRBD1 rests on TCRdb alone, since no DNA is present to check it. CDR1 SEHNR and CDR2 FQNEAQ come from the germline V gene (reference sequence). The CDR3 spans 15 residues. The CDR3 loop reads CASSPPGTSGSPLHF.

The genes are TRBV28 and TRBJ2-3; TCRdb's D call, TRBD1, is unchecked because there is no DNA. Looked up from germline, CDR1 is MDHEN and CDR2 is SYDVKM. This CDR3 region has 15 residues. The chain's CDR3 is CASSPRTASTDTQYF.

The chain joins TRBV19 to TRBJ2-1; TCRdb reports TRBD1, a call that lacks DNA to check it against. Germline CDR1 LNHDA, CDR2 SQIVND (reference sequence). The CDR3 extends over 13 amino acids. CDR3 sequence reads: CASSPPGDRGPFF. Full variable domain (remainder filled in from reference TRBV19 and TRBJ2-1): DGGITQSPKYLFRKEGQNVTLSCEQNLNHDAMYWYRQDPGQGLRLIYYSQIVNDFQKGDIAEGYSVSREKKESFPLTVTSAQKNPTAFYLCASSPPGDRGPFFGPGTRLTVL.

V gene TRBV29-1 combines with J gene TRBJ2-1. CDR1 and CDR2 (germline): SQVTM, ANQGSEA. The CDR3 length is 12 residues. The CDR3 loop reads CSVGLLSNEQFF.

The rearrangement uses TRBV13 and TRBJ2-1; without DNA, the TCRdb call of TRBD1 cannot be checked. CDR1 is PRHDT, CDR2 FYEKMQ, per germline (reference sequence). CDR3 length equals 13 residues. The CDR3 is CASRLALENEQFF.

The rearrangement uses TRBV7-6 and TRBJ2-3; lacking DNA, the TRBD1 call made by TCRdb goes unchecked. The CDR3 extends over 17 amino acids. The germline V gene encodes CDR1 SGHVS and CDR2 FNYEAQ. CDR3 sequence: CASSFRRTGSTTDTQYF.

V gene TRBV6-2 or TRBV6-3 combines with J gene TRBJ2-1; the D gene TCRdb calls, TRBD2, cannot be checked with no DNA. This CDR3 region has 16 residues. Germline assignment: CDR1 MNHEY and CDR2 SVGEGT. CDR3 protein: CASSRLGAGGANEQFF.

The J gene is TRBJ1-2, the V gene TRBV7-9. Germline V gene lookup returns CDR1 SEHNR and CDR2 FQNEAQ (reference sequence). The CDR3 is made up of 15 amino acids. CDR3 region: CASSLAPAARYGYTF.

The rearrangement joins TRBV4-3 to TRBJ1-1. CDR3 length: 13 amino acids. Germline lookup yields CDR1 LGHNA and CDR2 YSLEER. The chain's CDR3 is CASSQVMNTEAFF.

This chain links TRBV12-3 or TRBV12-4 with TRBJ2-1. CDR3 length: 13 amino acids. The CDR3 spells CASSLGVINEQFF.

This chain connects TRBV28 to TRBJ2-3. The CDR3 spans 11 residues. Germline CDR1 reads MDHEN; CDR2 reads SYDVKM. The CDR3 is CASGNSDTQYF.

This chain connects TRBV4-3 to TRBJ2-1; TCRdb outputs TRBD2, but without DNA this stays unchecked. There are 17 residues in the CDR3. CDR1 and CDR2 from the germline V gene are LGHNA and YSLEER. The CDR3 spells CASSQALAGGSHNEQFF.

The chain carries TRBV29-1 and TRBJ2-7; TCRdb names TRBD1, which stays unverified in the absence of DNA. CDR1 and CDR2 from the germline V gene are SQVTM and ANQGSEA. This CDR3 is built from 14 residues. The CDR3 reads CSVEPGANSYEQYF.

The V call is TRBV7-6, the J call TRBJ2-7; no DNA is available, so the TRBD2 call from TCRdb remains unchecked. The CDR3 covers 14 residues. Per germline, CDR1 SGHVS and CDR2 FNYEAQ. This chain's CDR3 is CASSSSGGNYEQYF.

The chain carries TRBV7-9 and TRBJ2-5. The length of the CDR3 is 11 residues. CDR1 is SEHNR, CDR2 FQNEAQ, per germline (reference sequence). CDR3 in amino acids: CASSFLETQYF.

The V call is TRBV20-1, the J call TRBJ1-1; TCRdb's D gene call, TRBD1, goes unchecked for lack of DNA. The CDR3 is made up of 14 amino acids. The germline CDR1 and CDR2 sequences are DFQATT and SNEGSKA (reference sequence). CDR3 in amino acids: CSARDPGVNTEAFF.

This rearrangement joins TRBV20-1 to TRBJ2-7; as DNA is missing, the TRBD2 call by TCRdb cannot be tested. The CDR3 runs 13 residues. Germline V gene sequence: CDR1 DFQATT, CDR2 SNEGSKA (reference sequence). The CDR3 sequence: CSALDRALGEQYF.

This chain's CDR3 is CASSLDTLETQYF. The J gene is TRBJ2-5, the V gene TRBV12-3 or TRBV12-4. CDR3 size: 13 residues.

The rearrangement joins TRBV6-5 to TRBJ2-5; the TRBD1 assignment by TCRdb is unverifiable without DNA. The CDR3 runs to 16 residues. Germline V gives CDR1 MNHEY, CDR2 SVGAGI. The CDR3 loop is CASSYHISDIQETQYF.

This chain links TRBV27 with TRBJ2-1. The CDR3 spans 15 residues. Per the germline V gene, CDR1 is MNHEY and CDR2 is SMNVEV (reference sequence). This chain's CDR3 is CASSLSNRLYNEQFF.

The V and J genes are TRBV28 and TRBJ2-3; checking the TCRdb D call of TRBD2 is not possible without DNA. Looked up from germline, CDR1 is MDHEN and CDR2 is SYDVKM. The CDR3 runs to 14 residues. Here the CDR3 reads CASSLLAGGDTQYF.

The chain links TRBV4-3 to TRBJ2-1; the TRBD1 assignment by TCRdb is unverifiable without DNA. Germline lookup yields CDR1 LGHNA and CDR2 YSLEER. The CDR3 totals 13 residues. The CDR3: CASSANRVGEQFF.

CDR3 loop: CSADRYTEAFF. The chain joins TRBV29-1 to TRBJ1-1; TCRdb outputs TRBD1, but without DNA this stays unchecked. The CDR3 runs 11 residues. CDR1 is SQVTM and CDR2 is ANQGSEA in the germline V gene.

The genes are TRBV3-1 and TRBJ2-4. The CDR3 contains 16 residues. The V gene's germline CDR1 is LGHDT and CDR2 YNNKEL (reference sequence). The CDR3 here is CASSQVTGSSKNIQYF.

The chain couples TRBV12-3 or TRBV12-4 to TRBJ2-7. The CDR3 is made up of 13 amino acids. CDR3 in amino acids: CASSPTAHYEQYF.

This clonotype counts as medium-sized (0.01 to 0.1%) by frequency. This chain links TRBV7-2 with TRBJ2-7; lacking DNA, the TRBD2 call made by TCRdb goes unchecked. The length of the CDR3 is 15 residues. Germline V CDR1 and CDR2: SGHTA, FQGNSA. This CDR3 is CASSLVSSGGAEQYF.